The clone carrying this T cell receptor (beta chain) was recorded a few times. Its matching antigen is unknown. These data belong to a study of regulatory T cells in long-lasting Graves disease. Overall study context: Under 3 months of antithyroid drugs had been taken by newly diagnosed Graves' patients.

The germline gives CDR1 MDHEN, CDR2 SYDVKM. This CDR3 comprises 15 residues. V gave up 6 bases and J gave up 6 bases, with 17 bases separating them. The TCR beta library used iRepertoire HTBI primers with Arm-PCR amplification of CDR3. TCRdb recomputed calls from the multiplex PCR reads with MiXCR, one row per CDR3 protein. Of about 450,000 distinct CDR3 sequences listed, about 16% were seen once; the top ten hold about 10%. The time point denotes: newly diagnosed GD, antithyroid drugs for less than 3 months. RNA extracted from PBMCs served as the sequencing template. Study-wide results and caveats: Analyses excluded thyroid tissue, covering peripheral blood alone.

These data also formed part of another study, on T cells in Graves' hyperthyroidism and ophthalmopathy.

This chain connects TRBV28 to TRBJ2-2; no definite D call. The source was peripheral blood mononuclear cells (PBMCs), collected at new diagnosis, from a patient treated with antithyroid drugs. The origin of this receptor is a woman in her 30s with Graves disease. CDR3 coding DNA: TGTGCCAGCAGCTTAGGAGCTGGTTGGGCCGGGGAGCTGTTTTTT. Its protein is CASSLGAGWAGELFF.